This T cell receptor (beta chain) was identified in a study of blood T cell repertoires in COVID-19. Repertoires were generated with immunoSEQ multiplex PCR, while TCRdb's copy carries only in-frame clones and drops some. The data hold some 230,000 clones, with around 83% observed a single time. This clonotype was sampled from a man aged 50 to 60 who had recovered from COVID-19. Sequenced sample: peripheral blood.

The CDR3 loop is CASSPRLAGGRINEQFF. The CDR3 bases are TGTGCCAGCAGCCCCAGACTAGCGGGAGGGCGAATCAATGAGCAGTTCTTC. V and J are TRBV7-8 and TRBJ2-1; the match to TRBD2 covers 14 bases. There are 17 residues in the CDR3. The V segment lost 5 bases and the J segment 6 bases; nucleotides outside the gene matches: 9. Germline values: CDR1 SGHVS, CDR2 FQNEAQ.